This T cell receptor (beta chain) is drawn from a study of OX40 agonist ivuxolimab in advanced cancers. Study findings and constraints: More expanded clones were found, on average, in CD8+ than in CD4+ T cells.

The repertoire was sequenced with immunoSEQ multiplex PCR; TCRdb's copy has only in-frame clones and lacks some. The sample consists of more than 75,000 clones, 80% to 90% of them appearing once. About this clone itself: The antigen is undetermined.

The source is an adult with an advanced solid tumor such as melanoma, head and neck, liver or kidney cancer. The sample consisted of CD4+ or CD8+ T cells sorted from blood, taken in a trial of the OX40 agonist ivuxolimab.

The CDR3: CASSSPVANQPQHF. In DNA, the CDR3 is TGTGCCAGTAGTTCCCCCGTGGCTAATCAGCCCCAGCATTTT. The rearrangement uses TRBV19 and TRBJ1-5; no firm D call. The CDR3 spans 14 residues. Trimming took off 5 bases at V and 4 bases at J, with 12 bases between the two ends. Looked up from germline, CDR1 is LNHDA and CDR2 is SQIVND (reference sequence).